One sample yielded the 17 T cell receptor beta chains listed below, sequenced in a study of blood T cell repertoires in COVID-19. Data came from immunoSEQ multiplex PCR; TCRdb stores just in-frame clones and leaves some out. The sample has approximately 210,000 clones, 80% to 85% seen once. Sequencing input: PBMCs or T cells enriched from blood (not recorded which). These receptors were collected from a woman aged 50 to 60 with acute COVID-19.

This clone is a singleton in its sample. The chain has TRBV7-2 and TRBJ1-4, with 9 bases matching TRBD1. The germline V gene has CDR1 SGHTA and CDR2 FQGNSA. CDR3 length equals 16 residues. V gave up 5 bases and J gave up 0 bases; unmatched junction bases: 4. The CDR3, as DNA: TGTGCCAGCAGCCAGGGACAGGGCCCAACTAATGAAAAACTGTTTTTT. It codes for CASSQGQGPTNEKLFF.

The chain is built from TRBV6-5 and TRBJ2-3; D may be TRBD2 (6 bases). The V gene lost 7 bases and the J gene lost 1 base, with 15 bases spanning the gap. Germline V gene lookup returns CDR1 MNHEY and CDR2 SVGAGI. CDR3 length: 15 residues. For the CDR3, the DNA is TGTGCCAGCACCAAGCTCGGGAGCGGCACAGATACGCAGTATTTT. Translated, it gives CASTKLGSGTDTQYF.

This clone was seen a few times. The gene calls are TRBV5-4 and TRBJ1-2; weak D call: TRBD1 (6 bases). This CDR3 is built from 14 residues. CDR1 is SGHNT and CDR2 is YYREEE in the germline V gene (reference sequence). The ends were cut back, 4 bases at V and 5 bases at J, with 15 bases in the middle. CDR3 nucleotide sequence: TGTGCCAGCAGCGTACAGGGAAAGGGGTATGGCTACACCTTC. Translation: CASSVQGKGYGYTF.

The rearrangement uses TRBV7-9 and TRBJ2-7; D ambiguous. V lost 1 base and J 3 bases, leaving 16 bases between the germline ends. CDR3 length: 16 residues. Germline loops: CDR1 SEHNR, CDR2 FQNEAQ (reference sequence). CDR3 loop: CASSLVSHSSIYEQYF. CDR3 nucleotide sequence: TGTGCCAGCAGCTTAGTTTCCCACAGTTCCATCTACGAGCAGTACTTC.

The CDR3: CASSPRGSPGNTIYF. DNA of the CDR3: TGTGCCAGCAGCCCGCGGGGCTCTCCTGGAAACACCATATATTTT. This sequence joins TRBV9 and TRBJ1-3, with D maybe TRBD1 (5 bases). CDR3 length: 15 residues. CDR1 and CDR2 from the germline V gene are SGDLS and YYNGEE. V gave up 4 bases and J gave up 2 bases, with 13 bases separating them.

The chain joins TRBV4-1 to TRBJ2-2, with 8 bases lining up with TRBD2. The CDR3 loop spans 16 amino acids. Germline CDR1 and CDR2: MGHRA and YSYEKL. V gave up 0 bases and J gave up 8 bases; unmatched junction bases: 8. CDR3 amino acids: CASSQEGRGVLGELFF. CDR3 bases: TGCGCCAGCAGCCAAGAAGGGCGGGGGGTACTAGGGGAGCTGTTTTTT.

A single count supports this clone. This sample also contains other DNA sequences that code for the same CDR3. The chain uses TRBV5-1 and TRBJ2-7; D uncertain. V was trimmed by 0 bases and J by 3 bases, leaving 7 bases between them. CDR1 is SGHRS and CDR2 is YFSETQ in the germline V gene. The CDR3 is 13 residues long. CDR3 sequence: CASSLGGGYEQYF. The CDR3 DNA reads TGCGCCAGCAGCTTGGGAGGCGGCTACGAGCAGTACTTC.

This clone was counted between two and nine times. The gene calls are TRBV14 and TRBJ2-4, with 11 nucleotides matching TRBD2. The CDR3 has 15 residues. With V trimmed by 1 base and J by 4 bases, 0 bases remained unmatched. Germline-derived CDR1 and CDR2 are SGHDN and FVKESK. The CDR3 region has the DNA TGTGCCAGCAGCCAAGTAGCGGGGGGGAAAAACATTCAGTACTTC. This encodes CASSQVAGGKNIQYF.

The chain links TRBV7-2 to TRBJ1-2, with 10 bases fitting TRBD1. This CDR3 contains 16 residues. With V trimmed by 5 bases and J by 7 bases, 13 bases remained unmatched. Germline-derived CDR1 and CDR2 are SGHTA and FQGNSA. CDR3 nucleotide sequence: TGTGCCAGCAGCCTAGGGGGGACAGGGGTCCTGTCTGGCTACACCTTC. Its translation is CASSLGGTGVLSGYTF.

The chain carries TRBV11-2 and TRBJ2-7; D is unclear. Trimming took off 3 bases at V and 1 base at J, with 13 bases between the two ends. The CDR3 has 15 residues. Germline lookup yields CDR1 SGHAT and CDR2 FQNNGV. CDR3: CASSLKSGFSYEQYF. CDR3 DNA: TGTGCCAGCAGCTTGAAGTCAGGTTTTTCCTACGAGCAGTACTTC.

V gene TRBV9 combines with J gene TRBJ2-1; unclear D gene. V lost 4 bases and J lost 4, with 12 bases in between. The CDR3 has 14 residues. Germline lookup yields CDR1 SGDLS and CDR2 YYNGEE. Here the CDR3 DNA reads TGTGCCAGCAGCTCGCTCCCAGATTACAATGAGCAGTTCTTC. This translates into CASSSLPDYNEQFF. The full variable domain, with the rest looked up from reference TRBV9 and TRBJ2-1, is DSGVTQTPKHLITATGQRVTLRCSPRSGDLSVYWYQQSLDQGLQFLIQYYNGEERAKGNILERFSAQQFPDLHSELNLSSLELGDSALYFCASSSLPDYNEQFFGPGTRLTVL.

The chain uses TRBV2 and TRBJ1-2; tentative D call: TRBD1 (6 bases). The V end was cut by 8 bases, the J end by 6 bases, with 16 bases between. This CDR3 comprises 13 residues. Germline values: CDR1 SNHLY, CDR2 FYNNEI. CDR3 amino acids: CASREGVADGYTF. For the CDR3, the DNA is TGTGCCAGCCGGGAGGGGGTAGCGGATGGCTACACCTTC.

Many counts were recorded for this clone. The chain couples TRBV19 to TRBJ2-2; D gene ambiguous. Looked up from germline, CDR1 is LNHDA and CDR2 is SQIVND (reference sequence). This CDR3 is built from 16 residues. The ends were cut back, 7 bases at V and 0 bases at J, with 15 bases in the middle. The CDR3 sequence is CASKVEGRTNTGELFF. DNA of the CDR3: TGTGCCAGTAAAGTCGAAGGCAGGACGAACACCGGGGAGCTGTTTTTT. Based on the CDR3 plus reference TRBV19 and TRBJ2-2, the full variable domain is DGGITQSPKYLFRKEGQNVTLSCEQNLNHDAMYWYRQDPGQGLRLIYYSQIVNDFQKGDIAEGYSVSREKKESFPLTVTSAQKNPTAFYLCASKVEGRTNTGELFFGEGSRLTVL.

The rearrangement joins TRBV6-5 to TRBJ2-1; 8 bases are a match to TRBD2. CDR1 and CDR2 from the germline V gene are MNHEY and SVGAGI. This CDR3 has 14 amino acids. With 6 bases clipped from V and 5 bases from J, the junction kept 6 bases outside the gene matches. CDR3 loop: CASRKSGGNNEQFF. DNA of the CDR3: TGTGCCAGCAGGAAAAGCGGGGGAAACAATGAGCAGTTCTTC.

The chain has TRBV28 and TRBJ2-3, with D perhaps matching TRBD2 (5 bases). Between the trimmed V and J ends, which lost 5 bases and 0 bases, there was a span of 12 bases. CDR3 length: 15 amino acids. CDR1 is MDHEN, CDR2 SYDVKM, per germline. This CDR3 reads CASSQAGPSTDTQYF. CDR3 sequence (DNA): TGTGCCAGCAGTCAGGCGGGTCCCAGCACAGATACGCAGTATTTT.

The gene calls are TRBV3-1 (or the pseudogene TRBV3-2) and TRBJ2-3; 11 bases fit TRBD2. Germline lookup yields CDR1 LGHDT and CDR2 YNNKEL (reference sequence). The CDR3 is 16 residues long. V shed 4 bases, J shed 4 bases, and the junction held 7 bases outside the gene matches. The CDR3 region has the DNA TGTGCCAGCAGCCTCGGCGGTAGCGGGGGGGCAGATACGCAGTATTTT. Translated: CASSLGGSGGADTQYF.

The chain uses TRBV18 and TRBJ1-1; perhaps TRBD1 as D (5 bases). Trimming shortened V by 4 bases and J by 0 bases, and 18 bases separated the two germline ends. The germline V gene encodes CDR1 KGHSH and CDR2 LQKENI. This CDR3 has 17 amino acids. This CDR3 is CASSQGVRQSMNTEAFF. The CDR3, as DNA: TGTGCCAGCTCACAAGGCGTAAGACAGAGTATGAACACTGAAGCTTTCTTT.